The T cell receptor beta chain under discussion was sequenced for a study of T-cell memory formation after mild COVID-19. Study-level points and caveats: The study detected some responding clones in pre-infection memory, suggesting cross-reactive memory joined.

TCRdb independently ran MiXCR on the 5' RACE reads; one entry per CDR3 protein. The sample has roughly 250,000 distinct CDR3 sequences; around 17% are singletons. Germline CDR1 LGHDT, CDR2 YNNKEL (reference sequence). This CDR3 comprises 16 residues. The ends were cut back, 0 bases at V and 7 bases at J, with 16 bases in the middle. On this clonotype itself: What it binds is not known.

This sequence joins TRBV3-1 and TRBJ1-5; D gene uncertain. Material: PBMCs or a T cell subset sorted from them (not recorded which). The TCR was taken from a man between 18 and 29 years old who had mild COVID-19 (a few samples of this study predate the infection). Cell type and time point are not known. CDR3 coding DNA: TGTGCCAGCAGCCAAGACGGCGGGGTTGAAGGCCAGCCCCAGCATTTT. Protein: CASSQDGGVEGQPQHF.